The 26 T cell receptor beta chains presented below share a single source sample, sequenced in a study of blood T cells in healthy people across ages. A second PCR of 7 to 11 cycles used a sample-barcoded 5' primer and a J-beta primer mix. TCRdb itself ran the 5' RACE reads through MiXCR, one entry per CDR3 protein. This sample has approximately 670,000 distinct CDR3 sequences; roughly 43% occur once, and the top ten carry around 30%. Sequencing was done on a sample of blood. These receptors were collected from a man older than 75 in good health.

Regarding this clonotype: A junction end diverges from the germline sequence, so it may reflect a read error. The V call is TRBV20-1, the J call TRBJ1-5; no definite D call. Germline V gene lookup returns CDR1 DFQATT and CDR2 SNEGSKA (reference sequence). The CDR3 covers 17 residues. This CDR3 reads CTAREFRVEYSNQPQHF. The CDR3 nucleotides read TGCACTGCTAGAGAGTTTCGCGTGGAATATAGCAATCAGCCCCAGCATTTT.

This sequence joins TRBV27 and TRBJ2-2; 11 bases are shared with TRBD1. The CDR3 sequence is 14 residues long. Germline assignment: CDR1 MNHEY and CDR2 SMNVEV (reference sequence). The V gene end was trimmed by 6 bases and the J gene end by 5 bases; junction bases not matched to a gene: 2. DNA for the CDR3: TGTGCCAGCAGGGACAGGGGGCTTACCGGGGAGCTGTTTTTT. Amino acid sequence: CASRDRGLTGELFF.

This chain uses TRBV20-1 with TRBJ2-1; unclear D gene. Per germline, CDR1 DFQATT and CDR2 SNEGSKA (reference sequence). V gave up 0 bases and J gave up 9 bases, with 3 bases separating them. The CDR3 covers 10 residues. The CDR3 here is CSARDLEQFF. The CDR3 nucleotides read TGCAGTGCTAGAGATCTTGAGCAGTTCTTC.

The rearrangement links TRBV6-1 to TRBJ2-7, with 10 bases identical to TRBD1. J gave up 3 bases and V 8 bases, and 7 bases lay outside the gene matches. The length of the CDR3 is 14 residues. The V gene's germline CDR1 is MNHNS and CDR2 SASEGT. The CDR3 DNA follows: TGTGCCAGCGGACTGGACAGGGGGAACTACGAGCAGTACTTC. Protein product: CASGLDRGNYEQYF.

The genes are TRBV5-4 and TRBJ2-3, with D possibly matching TRBD2 (5 bases). V was trimmed by 1 base and J by 2 bases, leaving 17 bases between them. The CDR3 has 17 residues. The V gene's germline CDR1 is SGHNT and CDR2 YYREEE (reference sequence). The CDR3 bases are TGTGCCAGCAGCTTGTCCCCTCTAGCTGGGGTCACAGATACGCAGTATTTT. Protein sequence: CASSLSPLAGVTDTQYF.

The sample holds a few counts of this clonotype. The V and J genes are TRBV5-1 and TRBJ2-1; TRBD1 agrees at 8 bases. Germline V lookup: CDR1 SGHRS, CDR2 YFSETQ. The CDR3 covers 14 residues. V was pared by 0 bases and J by 8 bases, with 4 bases of the junction left unmatched. The DNA for the CDR3 is TGCGCCAGCAGCTTGGGGACAGGGTCTCATGAGCAGTTCTTC. Translating gives CASSLGTGSHEQFF.

The V call is TRBV28, the J call TRBJ1-1, with a tentative D call TRBD1 (6 bases). CDR3 length: 16 residues. Trimming cost V 5 bases and J 1 base, with 17 bases left between them. The germline V gene has CDR1 MDHEN and CDR2 SYDVKM. CDR3 in DNA: TGTGCCAGCAGTACCTACTTCACGACAGGGAACACTGAAGCTTTCTTT. Translation gives CASSTYFTTGNTEAFF.

The rearrangement uses TRBV20-1 and TRBJ2-7, with 7 bases fitting TRBD1. The CDR3 spans 13 residues. Germline CDR1 reads DFQATT; CDR2 reads SNEGSKA (reference sequence). V was pared by 1 base and J by 8 bases, with 8 bases of the junction left unmatched. In nucleotides, the CDR3 is TGCAGTGCTAGAGTACAGGGGCCCACCAAGCAGTACTTC. Residues: CSARVQGPTKQYF.

This clonotype appeared once. The V gene is TRBV28, the J gene TRBJ1-1, with D unresolved. CDR1 and CDR2 from the germline V gene are MDHEN and SYDVKM. This CDR3 is 14 amino acids long. V lost 7 bases and J lost 3, with 15 bases in between. The CDR3 sequence: CASNIHQKDTEAFF. The DNA of the CDR3 is TGTGCCAGCAATATACATCAGAAGGACACTGAAGCTTTCTTT.

The CDR3 sequence is CASSLPRAGGYEKLFF. The CDR3 nucleotides read TGTGCCAGCAGTTTACCCAGGGCAGGGGGTTATGAAAAACTGTTTTTT. The chain links TRBV28 to TRBJ1-4, with 7 bases matching TRBD1. Trimming removed 2 bases from V and 6 bases from J; junction bases left unmatched: 9. The CDR3 extends over 16 amino acids. In germline, CDR1 is MDHEN, CDR2 SYDVKM.

Here the CDR3 DNA reads TGTGCCAGCAGGGAGGATGGGGCCAACGTCCTGACTTTC. Protein product: CASREDGANVLTF. The chain employs TRBV6-2 or TRBV6-3 and TRBJ2-6; D may be TRBD2 (5 bases). Per germline, CDR1 MNHEY and CDR2 SVGEGT. The V gene lost 6 bases and the J gene lost 3 bases, with 6 bases spanning the gap. CDR3 length: 13 amino acids.

As for this clonotype: One end of the junction is discordant with germline, which a read error may explain. This chain uses TRBV6-1 with TRBJ1-1; D is unresolved. The CDR3 extends over 16 amino acids. Germline V lookup: CDR1 MNHNS, CDR2 SASEGT. The CDR3 DNA reads as TGTGCCAGCAGTGAGGGGTTCGACTCTTTGAACGCTGAAGCTTTCTTT. Protein: CASSEGFDSLNAEAFF.

About this clonotype itself: One end of the junction is discordant with germline, which a read error may explain. The V and J genes are TRBV7-9 and TRBJ2-4, with D maybe TRBD2 (5 bases). TRBJ2-5 explains the end of the DNA better; the J call may be wrong. The CDR3 consists of 15 residues. The germline V gene has CDR1 SEHNR and CDR2 FQNEAQ (reference sequence). CDR3 coding DNA: TGTACCAGCAGCTTAGCCGAGACTACTAAAGAGACCCAGTACTTC. This encodes CTSSLAETTKETQYF.

The chain combines TRBV5-1 with TRBJ1-4; D uncertain. The CDR3 loop spans 17 amino acids. CDR1 is SGHRS and CDR2 is YFSETQ in the germline V gene. Trimming removed 4 bases from V and 0 bases from J, with 16 bases in between. The CDR3 nucleotides read TGCGCCAGCAGCCCCAGGACCCACTCCCCAACTAATGAAAAACTGTTTTTT. Its translation: CASSPRTHSPTNEKLFF.

This chain joins TRBV5-1 and TRBJ2-5; D ambiguous. This CDR3 has 12 amino acids. V was trimmed by 3 bases and J by 5 bases, leaving 8 bases between them. Germline loops: CDR1 SGHRS, CDR2 YFSETQ. CDR3 bases: TGCGCCAGCAGCTACGCCATGGAGACCCAGTACTTC. Its protein product is CASSYAMETQYF.

Comments on this clonotype: Relative to the germline gene, one junction end is altered; a read error may explain this. This chain links TRBV5-5 with TRBJ2-7; D uncertain. In germline, CDR1 is SGHKS, CDR2 YYEKEE (reference sequence). The CDR3 extends over 16 amino acids. The CDR3 loop reads CASSPSAVNPSNEQYF. The CDR3, as DNA: TGTGCCAGCAGCCCCTCGGCAGTGAACCCCTCCAACGAGCAGTACTTC.

This rearrangement joins TRBV28 to TRBJ2-2; TRBD2 matches at 7 bases. Germline V gene data show CDR1 as MDHEN and CDR2 as SYDVKM. Unmatched junction bases numbered 4, after V lost 7 bases and J lost 2 bases. The CDR3 sequence is 14 residues long. The DNA for the CDR3 is TGTGCCAGCACTCGCGGGAGAAACACCGGGGAGCTGTTTTTT. Its translation is CASTRGRNTGELFF.

The gene calls are TRBV10-2 and TRBJ2-3; D gene uncertain. Trimming pared 8 bases from V and 4 bases from J, leaving 13 bases between. This CDR3 spans 13 amino acids. The germline V gene encodes CDR1 WSHSY and CDR2 SAAADI. In DNA, the CDR3 is TGCGCCAGCTACGGCCCGAGAGCAGATACGCAGTATTTT. Amino acids: CASYGPRADTQYF.

The V and J genes are TRBV25-1 and TRBJ2-5, with D possibly TRBD2 on 6 matching bases. The CDR3 is 13 residues long. Germline V CDR1 and CDR2: MGHDK, SYGVNS. V was cut by 8 bases and J by 11 bases, with 21 bases left in between. This chain's CDR3 is CASSPLGAGRQYF. DNA of the CDR3: TGTGCCAGCTCTCCCCTCGGGGCGGGGCGGCAGTACTTC.

This clonotype was seen only a few times. The DNA of the CDR3 is TGTGCCAGCGGATACGGGACCCAAGAGACCCAGTACTTC. Protein: CASGYGTQETQYF. The chain employs TRBV12-3 or TRBV12-4 and TRBJ2-5; tentatively, D is TRBD1 or TRBD2 (5 bases each). The CDR3 has 13 residues. V gave up 8 bases and J gave up 1 base, with 11 bases separating them.

In this sample, this clonotype turned up a few times. The junction departs from the called germline gene at one end, perhaps through a read error. This rearrangement joins TRBV7-7 to TRBJ2-2; no firm D call. Per germline, CDR1 SSHAT and CDR2 FNYEAQ (reference sequence). The CDR3 has 14 residues. CDR3 residues: CASSPPGGTGELFF. The CDR3 DNA reads as TGTGCTAGCAGCCCACCTGGTGGCACCGGGGAGCTGTTTTTT.

This clonotype was seen ten or more times. The V and J genes are TRBV7-2 and TRBJ2-5, with 9 bases that match TRBD2. V shed 5 bases and J 11 bases; nucleotides not matched to a gene: 15. CDR3 size: 15 residues. CDR1 SGHTA and CDR2 FQGNSA come from the germline V gene. CDR3: CASSPLAGGNNEQYF. DNA for the CDR3: TGTGCCAGCAGCCCCCTGGCGGGAGGGAACAATGAGCAGTACTTC.

This clonotype was recorded only once. The chain combines TRBV12-3 or TRBV12-4 with TRBJ2-3; the D is unclear. The CDR3 length is 15 residues. Trimming shortened V by 7 bases and J by 1 base, and 15 bases separated the two germline ends. As DNA, the CDR3 is TGTGCCAGCACCAGGAGTACGGATGGCACAGATACGCAGTATTTT. Its translation is CASTRSTDGTDTQYF.

A single count supports this clonotype. It is unclear where the CDR3 begins or ends on the DNA, so no DNA is shown, and the CDR3 is as TCRdb lists it. The V call is TRBV28, the J call TRBJ2-7; TRBD1 is the table's D call and was not checked against the DNA. Germline V gene data show CDR1 as MDHEN and CDR2 as SYDVKM. The CDR3 length is 12 residues, termini included. The CDR3 is CASILGGYEQYF.

This clonotype was seen just once. The rearrangement links TRBV20-1 to TRBJ2-5, with D perhaps being TRBD1 or TRBD2 (5 bases each). The DNA end lines up better with TRBJ2-7; the J call may be wrong. Germline-derived CDR1 and CDR2 are DFQATT and SNEGSKA (reference sequence). This CDR3 contains 15 residues. In nucleotides, the CDR3 is TGCAGTGCTAGAGATCTCGGGACCGGGATTAGCGAGCAGTACTTC. This encodes CSARDLGTGISEQYF.

J is TRBJ2-4 and V is TRBV28, with TRBD2 as a possible D gene (5 bases). The CDR3 runs 12 residues. Trimming stripped 2 bases from V and 13 bases from J, with 12 bases between. CDR1 is MDHEN and CDR2 is SYDVKM in the germline V gene. CDR3 sequence (DNA): TGTGCCAGCAGTTTAACGAGGGCTGTGCAGTACTTC. This encodes CASSLTRAVQYF. Full variable domain (outside the CDR3, taken from reference TRBV28 and TRBJ2-4): DVKVTQSSRYLVKRTGEKVFLECVQDMDHENMFWYRQDPGLGLRLIYFSYDVKMKEKGDIPEGYSVSREKKERFSLILESASTNQTSMYLCASSLTRAVQYFGAGTRLSVL.